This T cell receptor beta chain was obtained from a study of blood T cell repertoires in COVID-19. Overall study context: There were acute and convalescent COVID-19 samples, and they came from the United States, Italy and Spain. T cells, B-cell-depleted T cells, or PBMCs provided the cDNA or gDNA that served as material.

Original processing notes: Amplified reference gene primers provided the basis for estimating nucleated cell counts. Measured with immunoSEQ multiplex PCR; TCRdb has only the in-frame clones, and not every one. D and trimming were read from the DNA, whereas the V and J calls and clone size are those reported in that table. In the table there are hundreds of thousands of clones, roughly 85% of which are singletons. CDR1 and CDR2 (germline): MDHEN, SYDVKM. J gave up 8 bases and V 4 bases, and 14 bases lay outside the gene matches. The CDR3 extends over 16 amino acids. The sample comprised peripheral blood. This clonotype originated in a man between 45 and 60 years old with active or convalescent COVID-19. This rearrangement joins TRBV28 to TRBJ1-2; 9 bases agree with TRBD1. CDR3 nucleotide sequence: TGTGCCAGCAGTTCGCCGGGACAGGGCGCAGCGAAGGGCTACACCTTC. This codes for CASSSPGQGAAKGYTF.